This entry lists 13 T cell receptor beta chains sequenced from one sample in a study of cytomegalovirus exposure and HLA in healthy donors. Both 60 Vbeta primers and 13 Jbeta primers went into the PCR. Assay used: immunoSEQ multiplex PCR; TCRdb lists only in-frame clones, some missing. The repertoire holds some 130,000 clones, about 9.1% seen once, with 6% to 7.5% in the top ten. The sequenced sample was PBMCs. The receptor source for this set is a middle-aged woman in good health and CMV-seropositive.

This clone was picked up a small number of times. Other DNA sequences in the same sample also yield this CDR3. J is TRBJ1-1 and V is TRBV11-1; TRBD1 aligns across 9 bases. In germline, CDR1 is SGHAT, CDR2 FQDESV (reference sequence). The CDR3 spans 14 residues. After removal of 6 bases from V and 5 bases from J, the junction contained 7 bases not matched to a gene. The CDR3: CASSFGQGLTEAFF. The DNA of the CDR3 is TGTGCCAGCAGTTTTGGACAGGGGCTAACTGAAGCTTTCTTT.

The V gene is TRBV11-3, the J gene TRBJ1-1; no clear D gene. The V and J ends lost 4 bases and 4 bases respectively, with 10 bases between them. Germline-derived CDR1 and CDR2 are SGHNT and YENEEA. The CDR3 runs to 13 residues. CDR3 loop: CASSSRGATEAFF. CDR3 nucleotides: TGTGCCAGCAGCTCCAGAGGAGCCACTGAAGCTTTCTTT. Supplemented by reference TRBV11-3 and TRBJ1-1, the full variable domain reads EAGVVQSPRYKIIEKKQPVAFWCNPISGHNTLYWYLQNLGQGPELLIRYENEEAVDDSQLPKDRFSAERLKGVDSTLKIQPAELGDSAVYLCASSSRGATEAFFGQGTRLTVV.

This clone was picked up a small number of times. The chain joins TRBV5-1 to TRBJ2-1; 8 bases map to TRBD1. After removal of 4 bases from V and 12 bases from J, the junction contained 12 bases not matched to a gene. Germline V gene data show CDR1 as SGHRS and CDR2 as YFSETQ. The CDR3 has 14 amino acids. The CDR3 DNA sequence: TGCGCCAGCAGCCCAGGACAGGGAGGAGATCTGCAGTTCTTC. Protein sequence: CASSPGQGGDLQFF.

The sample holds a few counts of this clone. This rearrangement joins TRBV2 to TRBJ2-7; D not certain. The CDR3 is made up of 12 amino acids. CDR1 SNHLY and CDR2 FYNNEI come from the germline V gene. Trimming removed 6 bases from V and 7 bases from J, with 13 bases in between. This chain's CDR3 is CASSPYSTEQYF. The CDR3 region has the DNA TGTGCCAGCAGCCCTTATAGTACTGAGCAGTACTTC. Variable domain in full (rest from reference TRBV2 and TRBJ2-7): EPEVTQTPSHQVTQMGQEVILRCVPISNHLYFYWYRQILGQKVEFLVSFYNNEISEKSEIFDDQFSVERPDGSNFTLKIRSTKLEDSAMYFCASSPYSTEQYFGPGTRLTVT.

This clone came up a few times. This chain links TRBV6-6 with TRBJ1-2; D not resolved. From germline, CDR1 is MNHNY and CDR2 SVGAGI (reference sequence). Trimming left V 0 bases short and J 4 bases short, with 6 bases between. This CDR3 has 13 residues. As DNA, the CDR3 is TGTGCCAGCAGTTACTCGACAACCTATGGCTACACCTTC. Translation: CASSYSTTYGYTF.

The CDR3 nucleotides read TGTGCCAGCAGTACAACAGGGAAAGAAGGCGAGCAGTACTTC. The encoded protein is CASSTTGKEGEQYF. The J gene is TRBJ2-7, the V gene TRBV6-1, with D tentatively TRBD1 (6 bases). With 5 bases removed from V and 6 bases from J, the gap between germline ends came to 17 bases. CDR1 is MNHNS and CDR2 is SASEGT in the germline V gene. The CDR3 spans 14 residues.

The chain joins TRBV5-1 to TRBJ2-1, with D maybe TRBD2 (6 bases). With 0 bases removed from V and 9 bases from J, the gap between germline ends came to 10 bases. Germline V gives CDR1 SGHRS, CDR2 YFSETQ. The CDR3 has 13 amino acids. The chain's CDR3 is CASSLVTSGEQFF. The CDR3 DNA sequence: TGCGCCAGCAGCTTGGTGACTAGTGGTGAGCAGTTCTTC. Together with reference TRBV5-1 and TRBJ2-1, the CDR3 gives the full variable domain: KAGVTQTPRYLIKTRGQQVTLSCSPISGHRSVSWYQQTPGQGLQFLFEYFSETQRNKGNFPGRFSGRQFSNSRSEMNVSTLELGDSALYLCASSLVTSGEQFFGPGTRLTVL.

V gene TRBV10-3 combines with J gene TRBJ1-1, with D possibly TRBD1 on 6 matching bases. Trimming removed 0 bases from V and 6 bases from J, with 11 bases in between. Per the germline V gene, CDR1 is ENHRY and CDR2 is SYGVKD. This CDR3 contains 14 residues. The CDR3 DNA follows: TGTGCCATCAGTGAGTCAACAGGGTCCCCTGAAGCTTTCTTT. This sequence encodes CAISESTGSPEAFF.

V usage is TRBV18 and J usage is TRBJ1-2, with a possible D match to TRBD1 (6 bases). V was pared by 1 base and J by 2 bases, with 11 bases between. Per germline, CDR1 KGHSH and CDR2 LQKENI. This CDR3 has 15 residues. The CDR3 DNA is TGTGCCAGCTCACCACGCCCGGGACAAAACTATGGCTACACCTTC. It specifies CASSPRPGQNYGYTF.

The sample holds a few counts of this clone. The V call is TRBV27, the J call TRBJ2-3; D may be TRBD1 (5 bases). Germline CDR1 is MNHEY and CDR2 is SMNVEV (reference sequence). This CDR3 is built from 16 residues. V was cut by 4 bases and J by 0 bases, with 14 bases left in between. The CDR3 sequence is CASSSSMTASTDTQYF. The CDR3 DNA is TGTGCCAGCAGTTCCTCTATGACAGCTAGCACAGATACGCAGTATTTT.

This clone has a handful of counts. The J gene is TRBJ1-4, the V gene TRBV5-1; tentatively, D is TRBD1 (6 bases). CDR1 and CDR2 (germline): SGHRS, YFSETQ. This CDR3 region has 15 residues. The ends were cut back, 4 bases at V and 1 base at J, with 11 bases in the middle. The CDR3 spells CASSLDSETNEKLFF. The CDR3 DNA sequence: TGCGCCAGCAGCCTGGACAGTGAAACTAATGAAAAACTGTTTTTT.

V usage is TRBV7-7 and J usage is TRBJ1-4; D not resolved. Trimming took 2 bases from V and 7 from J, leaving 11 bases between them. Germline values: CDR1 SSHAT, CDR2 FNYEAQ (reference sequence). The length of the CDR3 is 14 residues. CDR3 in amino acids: CASSLREGTEKLFF. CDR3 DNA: TGTGCCAGCAGCTTAAGAGAGGGTACTGAAAAACTGTTTTTT.

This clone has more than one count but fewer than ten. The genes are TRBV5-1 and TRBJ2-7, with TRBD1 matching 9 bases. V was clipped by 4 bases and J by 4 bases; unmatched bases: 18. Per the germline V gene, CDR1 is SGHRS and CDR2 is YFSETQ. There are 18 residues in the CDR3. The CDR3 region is CASSADSGTGTIVYEQYF. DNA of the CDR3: TGCGCCAGCAGCGCCGATTCCGGGACAGGGACTATTGTGTACGAGCAGTACTTC.